This T cell receptor (beta chain) appears in the sequencing data of a study of CD8+CD57+ T cells in acquired aplastic anemia listed by TCRdb under 2018. The study in broad terms: On average, sorted CD4+ and CD8+ cells yielded approximately 3 ug of extracted DNA, with a range of 0.2 to 27.4 ug. Healthy donor samples averaged roughly 10 million reads for CD4+ and around 12 million for CD8+ cells.

This clonotype was counted at least ten times. Its antigen target is currently unknown. Per-base quality was not reported, and no clone a single base away is much larger than it. TCR beta VDJ combination and CDR3 sequence profiling used genomic DNA as the template. An Illumina HiSeq 2000 was the platform used for TCR repertoire sequencing. The study's own analysis went as follows. TRBV/TRBJ rearrangement plots, CDR3 size and DJ length profiles, and Simpson's diversity index were used to assess repertoires. Whichever DNA sequence was most abundant in the deep sequencing data was defined as the immunodominant clone. CDR3 amino acid sequences were checked for sharing across subjects and were also compared against the VDJdb database and published repertoires. TCRdb's own reprocessing of the public reads used fastp at Q25 and MiXCR and kept productive beta chains. CDR3 protein duplicates are merged, each entry listing the most common genes and DNA. The V and J calls follow TCRdb's processing rather than the paper's. This sample holds under 250,000 distinct CDR3 sequences; 34% were observed only once. 0.95% to 1.2% of the sample comes from the top ten.

The study at large found these results: Between patients and healthy controls, no significant difference in CD8+ Simpson's diversity was found (P=0.060). Although 25 to 30 CD8+ CDR3 sequences were shared by patients and controls, these sequences appeared highly expressed in patients and within the immunodominant clones of patients.

TCR repertoires of sorted CD4+ and CD8+ blood T cells from severe aplastic anemia patients and healthy subjects were deep-sequenced in the study. Ficoll-Paque density gradient centrifugation was used to isolate peripheral blood mononuclear cells. CD4+ and CD8+ T cells were sorted by FACS or magnetic beads before DNA extraction. V loses 5 bases of germline sequence and J loses 3 bases, and the interval between the two ends is 10 bases. The CDR1 and CDR2 encoded by the germline V gene (reference sequence) are LNHDA and SQIVND. Counted from cysteine to phenylalanine, this CDR3 has 13 amino acids. Only the CDR3 DNA is retained, 39 bases long and in frame from the first base.

This TCR came from a human donor in good health, serving as a control. The source material was sorted CD4+, CD8+, or CD8+CD57+ T cells (not recorded which) from PBMCs. The chain is encoded by TRBV19 joined to TRBJ1-2, with no confident D gene call. The CDR3 region reads CASSEGHYYGYTF. The bases are TGTGCCAGTAGTGAGGGCCACTACTATGGCTACACCTTC.